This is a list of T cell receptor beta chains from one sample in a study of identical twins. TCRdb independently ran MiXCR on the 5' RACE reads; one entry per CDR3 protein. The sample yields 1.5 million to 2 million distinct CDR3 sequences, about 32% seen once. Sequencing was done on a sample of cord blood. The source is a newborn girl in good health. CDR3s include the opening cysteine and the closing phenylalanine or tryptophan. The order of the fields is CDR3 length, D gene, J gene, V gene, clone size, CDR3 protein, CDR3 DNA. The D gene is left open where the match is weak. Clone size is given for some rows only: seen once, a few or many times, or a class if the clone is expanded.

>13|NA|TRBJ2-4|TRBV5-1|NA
CASSPGTENIQYF
TGCGCCAGCAGCCCGGGGACTGAAAACATTCAGTACTTC
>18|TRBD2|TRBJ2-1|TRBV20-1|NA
CSARALAGGPGSYNEQFF
TGCAGTGCTAGAGCTCTAGCGGGGGGGCCAGGGTCCTACAATGAGCAGTTCTTC
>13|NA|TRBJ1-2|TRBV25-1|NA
CASRLSGAGGYTF
TGTGCCAGCAGGCTTTCAGGGGCGGGGGGCTACACCTTC
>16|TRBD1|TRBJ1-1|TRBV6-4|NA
CASSSLRQGRNTEAFF
TGTGCCAGCAGTTCCCTCCGACAGGGGCGGAACACTGAAGCTTTCTTT
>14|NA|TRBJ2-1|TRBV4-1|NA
CASSPFSRDNEQFF
TGCGCCAGCAGCCCTTTCAGTAGAGACAATGAGCAGTTCTTC
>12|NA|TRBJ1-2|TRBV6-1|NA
CASSEARPGYTF
TGTGCCAGCAGTGAAGCCCGGCCGGGCTACACCTTC
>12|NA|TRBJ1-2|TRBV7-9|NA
CASINGDYGYTF
TGTGCCAGCATCAACGGGGACTATGGCTACACCTTC
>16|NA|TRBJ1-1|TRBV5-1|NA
CASYGSPPRRNTEASF
TGCGCCAGCTACGGCAGTCCACCCAGGAGGAACACTGAAGCTTCCTTT
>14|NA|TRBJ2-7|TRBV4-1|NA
CAGSRVVGIDEQYF
TGCGCCGGCAGCCGGGTGGTCGGGATAGACGAGCAGTACTTC
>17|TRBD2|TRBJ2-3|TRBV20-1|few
CSARDPSGKITGDTQYF
TGCAGTGCTAGAGATCCTAGCGGGAAGATCACCGGGGATACGCAGTATTTT
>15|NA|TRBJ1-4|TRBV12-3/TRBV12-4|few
CASSSQGRVNEKLFF
TGTGCCAGCAGTTCGCAGGGGAGGGTTAATGAAAAACTGTTTTTT
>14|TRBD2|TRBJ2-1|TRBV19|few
CASSISGGAHEQFF
TGTGCCAGTAGTATCAGCGGGGGGGCACATGAGCAGTTCTTC
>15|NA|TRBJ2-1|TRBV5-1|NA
CASSLVGRLYNERYF
TGCGCCAGCAGCTTGGTCGGCCGGCTGTACAATGAGCGGTACTTC
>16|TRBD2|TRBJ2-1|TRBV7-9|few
CASSSPLAGARHEQFF
TGTGCCAGCAGCTCCCCTCTAGCGGGGGCTAGGCATGAGCAGTTCTTC
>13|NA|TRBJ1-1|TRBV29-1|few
CSVGNSRGSEAFF
TGCAGCGTTGGGAACAGCCGGGGGAGTGAAGCTTTCTTT
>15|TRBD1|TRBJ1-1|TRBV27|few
CASSPRTGRVTEAFF
TGTGCCAGCAGTCCCAGGACAGGGAGGGTCACTGAAGCTTTCTTT
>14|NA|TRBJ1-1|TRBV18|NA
CASSPGPRNTEAFF
TGTGCCAGCTCACCAGGACCCAGGAACACTGAAGCTTTCTTT
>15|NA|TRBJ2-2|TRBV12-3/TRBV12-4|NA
CASSFRDVNTGELFF
TGTGCCAGCAGTTTCCGGGATGTGAACACCGGGGAGCTGTTTTTT
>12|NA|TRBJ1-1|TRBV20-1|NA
CSAGGRSTEAFF
TGCAGTGCCGGGGGACGGAGCACTGAAGCTTTCTTT
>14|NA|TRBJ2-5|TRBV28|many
CASRQGSYQETQYF
TGTGCCAGCAGACAGGGCTCGTACCAAGAGACCCAGTACTTC
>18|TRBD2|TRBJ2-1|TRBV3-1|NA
CASSQVPLAGGTSNEQFF
TGTGCCAGCAGCCAAGTTCCCCTAGCGGGAGGGACTTCGAATGAGCAGTTCTTC
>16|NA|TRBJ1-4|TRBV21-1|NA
CASSKDISFSNEKLFF
TGTGCCAGCAGCAAAGATATTTCCTTTAGTAATGAAAAACTGTTTTTT
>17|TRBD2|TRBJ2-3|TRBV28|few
CASSFPVAGGRSVTQYF
TGTGCCAGCAGTTTCCCCGTAGCGGGAGGGAGGTCAGTTACGCAGTATTTT
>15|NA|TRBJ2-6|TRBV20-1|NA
CSANIRDAGANVLTF
TGCAGTGCTAACATCAGGGACGCTGGGGCCAACGTCCTGACTTTC
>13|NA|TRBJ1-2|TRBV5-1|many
CASSTQQNYGYTF
TGCGCCAGCAGCACCCAGCAGAACTATGGCTACACCTTC
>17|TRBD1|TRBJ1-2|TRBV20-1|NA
CSAPGTVNFWANYGYTF
TGCAGTGCCCCGGGGACAGTTAATTTCTGGGCTAACTATGGCTACACCTTC
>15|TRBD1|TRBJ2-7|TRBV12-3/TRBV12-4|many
CASSSTGGYTYEQYF
TGTGCCAGCAGTTCGACAGGGGGCTACACCTACGAGCAGTACTTC
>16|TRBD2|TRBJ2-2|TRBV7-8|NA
CASSSLAGGDTGELFF
TGTGCCAGCAGCTCGCTAGCGGGAGGAGACACCGGGGAGCTGTTTTTT
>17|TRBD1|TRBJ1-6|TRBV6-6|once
CAGSYGNRDRLNSPLHF
TGTGCCGGCAGTTACGGAAACCGGGACAGGTTAAATTCACCCCTCCACTTT
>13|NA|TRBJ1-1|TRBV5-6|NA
CASSNKSNTEAFF
TGTGCCAGCAGCAACAAATCGAACACTGAAGCTTTCTTT
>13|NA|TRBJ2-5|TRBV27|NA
CASSFFTADEQYF
TGTGCCAGCAGTTTCTTCACCGCCGATGAGCAGTACTTC
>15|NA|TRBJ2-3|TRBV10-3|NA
CAISETGLYPDTQYF
TGTGCCATCAGTGAGACAGGGTTGTACCCAGATACGCAGTATTTT
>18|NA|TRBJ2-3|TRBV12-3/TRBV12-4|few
CASSPRYLGQTGTDTQYF
TGTGCCAGCAGCCCACGGTACCTGGGGCAAACGGGGACAGATACGCAGTATTTT
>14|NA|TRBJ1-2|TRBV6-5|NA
CARSYFGYNYGYTF
TGTGCCAGAAGTTACTTCGGGTATAACTATGGCTACACCTTC
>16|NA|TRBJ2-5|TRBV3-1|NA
CASSQDPRALYNEQYF
TGTGCCAGCAGCCAAGATCCCCGGGCCCTCTACAATGAGCAGTACTTC
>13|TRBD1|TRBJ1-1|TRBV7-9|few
CAYAGGSHSEAFF
TGTGCCTATGCAGGGGGCAGTCATTCTGAAGCTTTCTTT
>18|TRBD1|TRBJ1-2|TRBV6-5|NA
CASSYVVGAGTGRDGYTF
TGTGCCAGCAGTTATGTAGTTGGTGCCGGGACAGGGCGGGATGGCTACACCTTC
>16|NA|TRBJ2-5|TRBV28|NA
CASSLWTVQYQETQYF
TGTGCCAGCAGTTTGTGGACAGTCCAGTACCAAGAGACCCAGTACTTC
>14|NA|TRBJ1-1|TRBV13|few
CASSLSWENTEAFF
TGTGCCAGCAGCTTGTCCTGGGAGAACACTGAAGCTTTCTTT
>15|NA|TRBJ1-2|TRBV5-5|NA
CANSIGGPANYGYTF
TGTGCCAACAGCATTGGGGGTCCAGCTAACTATGGCTACACCTTC
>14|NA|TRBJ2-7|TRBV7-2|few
CASSLRTPGYEQYF
TGTGCCAGCAGCTTACGGACCCCGGGCTACGAGCAGTACTTC
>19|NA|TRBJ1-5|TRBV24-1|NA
CATSGAGRERVYSNQPQHF
TGTGCCACCAGTGGAGCCGGCAGGGAGAGGGTCTATAGCAATCAGCCCCAGCATTTT
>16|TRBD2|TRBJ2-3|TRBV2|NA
CASSGTSGGATDTQYF
TGTGCCAGCAGTGGGACTAGCGGGGGGGCCACAGATACGCAGTATTTT
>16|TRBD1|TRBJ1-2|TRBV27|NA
CASSFRGTGVGHGYTF
TGTGCCAGCAGTTTCCGTGGGACAGGGGTGGGTCATGGCTACACCTTC
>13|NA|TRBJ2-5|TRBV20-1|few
CSAVPGGQETQYF
TGCAGTGCTGTACCCGGAGGCCAAGAGACCCAGTACTTC
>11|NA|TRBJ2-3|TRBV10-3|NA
CASASPDTQYF
TGTGCCTCAGCGAGCCCAGATACGCAGTATTTT
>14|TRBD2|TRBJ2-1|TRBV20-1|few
CSAAPSGPYNEQFF
TGCAGTGCTGCCCCTAGCGGTCCCTACAATGAGCAGTTCTTC
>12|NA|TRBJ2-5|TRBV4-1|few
CASSQVAREQYF
TGCGCCAGCAGCCAAGTAGCTAGGGAGCAGTACTTC
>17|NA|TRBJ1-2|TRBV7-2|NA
CAGSSRTETREPDGYTF
TGTGCCGGCAGCTCTCGGACGGAAACCAGGGAGCCCGATGGCTACACCTTC
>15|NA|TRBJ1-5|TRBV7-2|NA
CASSLGEGGNQPQHF
TGTGCCAGCAGCTTGGGGGAGGGAGGCAATCAGCCCCAGCATTTT
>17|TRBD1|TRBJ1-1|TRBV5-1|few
CASSLALTGRGYTEAFF
TGCGCCAGCAGCTTGGCCTTGACAGGGAGGGGGTACACTGAAGCTTTCTTT
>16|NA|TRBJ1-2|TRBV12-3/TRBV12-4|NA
CANSLIGSGQNYGYTF
TGTGCCAACAGTTTAATCGGTTCGGGGCAGAACTATGGCTACACCTTC
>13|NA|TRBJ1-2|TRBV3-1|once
CAISQARSYGYTF
TGTGCCATCAGCCAAGCCAGGAGCTATGGCTACACCTTC
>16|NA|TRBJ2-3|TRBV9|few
CASSVDTSWLTDTQYF
TGTGCCAGCAGCGTAGACACTAGCTGGCTTACAGATACGCAGTATTTT
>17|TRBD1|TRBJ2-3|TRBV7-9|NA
CASSSDRGHLSTDTQYF
TGTGCCAGCAGCTCGGACAGGGGGCACTTAAGCACAGATACGCAGTATTTT
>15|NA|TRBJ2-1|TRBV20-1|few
CSAPFFAGAGNEQFF
TGCAGTGCGCCCTTCTTTGCGGGGGCGGGTAATGAGCAGTTCTTC
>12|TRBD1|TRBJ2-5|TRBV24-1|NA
CATRTGCEEQYF
TGTGCCACCCGGACAGGGTGCGAGGAGCAGTACTTC
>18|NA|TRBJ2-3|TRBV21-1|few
CASSKAQLVSPWTDTQYF
TGTGCCAGCAGCAAAGCCCAACTAGTGTCACCCTGGACAGATACGCAGTATTTT
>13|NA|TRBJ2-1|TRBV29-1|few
CSVDPWGQNEQFF
TGCAGCGTGGACCCCTGGGGTCAAAATGAGCAGTTCTTC
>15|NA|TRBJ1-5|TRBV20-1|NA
CSARAPTGTNQPQHF
TGCAGTGCTAGAGCCCCCACAGGGACTAATCAGCCCCAGCATTTT